The present entry profiles one T cell receptor beta chain with its context. Which antigen it targets is not known. Base qualities are not at hand, and no much larger clone is one base apart. TCRbeta CDR3 regions were amplified from genomic DNA using the immunoSEQ Assay, a bias-controlled multiplex PCR. Under the source paper's analysis protocol: The number of nucleated cells in each sample was estimated by amplification of reference gene primers within the assay. Sequence reads were collapsed and filtered to measure the absolute abundance of every unique TCRbeta CDR3 rearrangement. For each sample, productive Simpson clonality was calculated by taking the square root of Simpson's diversity index across productive rearrangements. TCRdb's version of the immuneACCESS table is confined to in-frame rearrangements and falls short of the full clone set. An unresolved V gene accounts for under half of the shortfall where checked; the remainder is of unknown origin. V, J and clone size are those of that table, while D and trimming were read from the DNA. Counted in this sample were under 150,000 clones; approximately 88% of them appeared once. About 28% of the sample rests with the top ten.

This entry is derived from a study of blood T cell repertoires in COVID-19 (dated by TCRdb to 2020 to 2022). In terms of the full investigation: Samples from collaborators originated in the United States, Italy and Spain and spanned both the acute and convalescent phases of COVID-19. The dataset comprised deeply sampled blood TCRbeta repertoires from subjects exposed to, actively infected with, or recovered from COVID-19. Sample metadata almost always included a de-identified subject ID, COVID-19 status, age in years and sex. The prospective study material was composed of cDNA or gDNA derived from T cells, B-cell-depleted T cells, or PBMCs. Where available, HLA class I and class II types were obtained from metadata supplied by the sample provider rather than from assay-based typing. Samples were obtained from the ongoing ImmuneRACE study (first 160 participants) and from 1,000 to 1,500 subjects provided by 6 global collaborators. The repertoires were made available in a free public database intended to serve as a resource for research on the immune response to SARS-CoV-2. Results and caveats for the whole study, not just this receptor: Clinical and demographic metadata were provided uncurated, with the amount varying by source and participant.

Collaborating institutions collected whole blood in K2EDTA tubes following their own protocols. Collaborator samples were shipped for TCRbeta analysis as frozen whole blood, isolated PBMCs, or DNA extracted from either sample type. According to the germline V gene (reference sequence), CDR1 reads SEHNR and CDR2 reads FQNEAQ. V is pruned by 6 bases and J by 5 bases, leaving 7 bases of the junction without a gene match. From its cysteine to its phenylalanine, the CDR3 spans 14 amino acids. The only DNA kept is the CDR3, 42 bases in frame from the first base. The V gene is TRBV7-9 and the J gene is TRBJ1-1; 9 bases in the middle match TRBD1. This receptor was taken from a human donor in a cohort sampled during active COVID-19. Sequenced material: peripheral blood. The CDR3 region reads CASRETGGTTEAFF. The bases read TGTGCCAGCAGAGAGACAGGGGGTACTACTGAAGCTTTCTTT. With all but the CDR3 taken from the reference TRBV7-9 and TRBJ1-1 genes, the full variable domain is: DTGVSQNPRHKITKRGQNVTFRCDPISEHNRLYWYRQTLGQGPEFLTYFQNEAQLEKSRLLSDRFSAERPKGSFSTLEIQRTEQGDSAMYLCASRETGGTTEAFFGQGTRLTVV.